The 21 T cell receptor beta chains reported below all come from one sample, sequenced in a study of blood T cells in healthy people across ages. With a J-beta primer mix and a sample-barcoded 5' primer, a second PCR ran about 6 to 11 cycles. MiXCR was run by TCRdb on the 5' RACE reads, yielding one entry per CDR3 protein. The top ten clones hold around 2.1% of a sample with over 1,500,000 distinct CDR3 sequences, about 49% of them seen once. Sequenced sample: blood. The receptor set was obtained from a middle-aged woman in good health.

This chain uses TRBV6-6 with TRBJ2-5; D not certain. Germline CDR1 MNHNY, CDR2 SVGAGI (reference sequence). V lost 7 bases and J lost 1, with 7 bases in between. The CDR3 extends over 12 amino acids. CDR3 sequence: CASKQSQETQYF. CDR3 DNA sequence: TGTGCCAGCAAACAGAGCCAAGAGACCCAGTACTTC.

To note about this clonotype: Sequence at one end of the junction differs from germline and may be a read error. The chain uses TRBV7-9 and TRBJ2-2; 7 bases map to TRBD1. The CDR3 consists of 16 residues. Germline V CDR1 and CDR2: SEHNR, FQNEAQ (reference sequence). CDR3 loop: CASSSTDRVGAGELFF. CDR3 bases: TGTGCCAGTAGCTCTACTGACAGGGTAGGAGCCGGGGAGCTGTTTTTT.

This clonotype was seen a few times. Compared with germline, one end of the junction differs, possibly owing to a read error. The rearrangement links TRBV5-1 to TRBJ2-5; TRBD1 matches at 7 bases. The length of the CDR3 is 16 residues. The germline gives CDR1 SGHRS, CDR2 YFSETQ. In DNA form, the CDR3 reads TGCGCCAGCAGCTTAGGACAGGTGATACTCCAAGAGACCCAGTATTTC. It is translated as CASSLGQVILQETQYF.

This clonotype appeared a single time. The chain couples TRBV28 to TRBJ1-2; D is unresolved. Trimming took off 6 bases at V and 0 bases at J, with 11 bases between the two ends. Germline V gene data show CDR1 as MDHEN and CDR2 as SYDVKM. The CDR3 consists of 14 residues. For the CDR3, the DNA is TGTGCCAGCAGCCCCGTCGGCTCTAACTATGGCTACACCTTC. Protein sequence: CASSPVGSNYGYTF.

This chain links TRBV6-5 with TRBJ2-1; 14 bases are shared with TRBD2. CDR1 and CDR2 (germline): MNHEY, SVGAGI. The CDR3 sequence is 17 residues long. The V and J ends lost 0 bases and 6 bases, in that order; junction bases with no gene match: 4. DNA of the CDR3: TGTGCCAGCAGTTACTCGACTAGCGGGGGGGCAAGCAATGAGCAGTTCTTC. Translated: CASSYSTSGGASNEQFF.

V and J are TRBV27 and TRBJ2-1; 12 positions match TRBD2. The germline gives CDR1 MNHEY, CDR2 SMNVEV (reference sequence). Germline trimming cut 8 bases from V and 7 bases from J; bases unmatched to any gene: 9. The CDR3 contains 15 residues. CDR3 region: CASAVLAGGVNEQFF. The CDR3 DNA reads TGTGCCAGCGCCGTACTAGCGGGGGGAGTGAATGAGCAGTTCTTC.

CDR3 protein: CASSRDSPNSPLHF. CDR3 in DNA: TGTGCCAGCAGCCGGGACTCCCCTAATTCACCCCTCCACTTT. The chain couples TRBV7-9 to TRBJ1-6, with a weak D call TRBD1 (5 bases). Germline CDR1 reads SEHNR; CDR2 reads FQNEAQ (reference sequence). CDR3 size: 14 residues. The ends were cut back, 5 bases at V and 6 bases at J, with 11 bases in the middle.

This clonotype occurred a few times. J is TRBJ2-7 and V is TRBV7-6; 9 positions agree with TRBD1. V gave up 5 bases and J gave up 5 bases; unmatched junction bases: 10. The germline CDR1 and CDR2 sequences are SGHVS and FNYEAQ. The length of the CDR3 is 15 residues. CDR3 DNA: TGTGCCAGCAGCCTTGGACAGGGGAAGGTAGACGAGCAGTACTTC. As protein: CASSLGQGKVDEQYF. Full variable domain (remainder filled in from reference TRBV7-6 and TRBJ2-7): GAGVSQSPRYKVTKRGQDVALRCDPISGHVSLYWYRQALGQGPEFLTYFNYEAQQDKSGLPNDRFSAERPEGSISTLTIQRTEQRDSAMYRCASSLGQGKVDEQYFGPGTRLTVT.

The rearrangement uses TRBV29-1 and TRBJ2-5; 8 nucleotides line up with TRBD2. The germline gives CDR1 SQVTM, CDR2 ANQGSEA. V shed 5 bases and J 2 bases; nucleotides not matched to a gene: 7. CDR3 length: 14 residues. Written as DNA, the CDR3 is TGCAGCGTTCCACCTGCTAGCGGGCAAGAGACCCAGTACTTC. As protein: CSVPPASGQETQYF.

The rearrangement joins TRBV25-1 to TRBJ2-1; 12 positions agree with TRBD2. The CDR3 runs 16 residues. The J segment lost 10 bases and the V segment lost 5 bases, leaving 12 bases of the junction unmatched. Germline CDR1 is MGHDK and CDR2 is SYGVNS. The CDR3 sequence is CASSPTLAGGLREQFF. The CDR3 nucleotides are TGTGCCAGCAGTCCGACACTAGCGGGGGGCCTGCGGGAGCAGTTCTTC.

The genes are TRBV3-1 and TRBJ2-7; D call uncertain. Near its end, the DNA agrees better with TRBJ2-5, so the J call may be wrong. The CDR3 is 14 amino acids. The germline V gene encodes CDR1 LGHDT and CDR2 YNNKEL (reference sequence). The CDR3 protein is CASSQETRPETQYF. CDR3 sequence (DNA): TGTGCCAGCAGCCAAGAAACCCGACCAGAGACCCAGTACTTC.

The rearrangement links TRBV6-5 to TRBJ1-1; TRBD1 is a possible D gene (5 bases). This CDR3 has 12 residues. V was trimmed by 2 bases and J by 6 bases, leaving 7 bases between them. Looked up from germline, CDR1 is MNHEY and CDR2 is SVGAGI. In nucleotides, the CDR3 is TGTGCCAGCAGTTACGGGGGGGCTGAAGCTTTCTTT. As protein: CASSYGGAEAFF.

This clonotype has just a few counts. The chain uses TRBV7-3 and TRBJ1-2, with D possibly being TRBD1 (6 bases). V was shortened by 6 bases and J by 2 bases, with 19 bases between the two germline ends. Germline V gives CDR1 SGHTA, CDR2 FQGTGA. This CDR3 region has 16 residues. The CDR3 DNA follows: TGTGCCAGCAGTTACCAGACAGGTGGGACCAACTATGGCTACACCTTC. Its translation: CASSYQTGGTNYGYTF.

This clonotype was counted between two and nine times. The chain employs TRBV29-1 and TRBJ2-5; 7 bases agree with TRBD2. The CDR3 runs 13 residues. Germline V gene lookup returns CDR1 SQVTM and CDR2 ANQGSEA. Trimming removed 3 bases from V and 6 bases from J; junction bases left unmatched: 7. The CDR3 coding sequence is TGCAGCGTTGATCGCGGGGGTCCCAAGACCCAGTACTTC. This codes for CSVDRGGPKTQYF. Variable domain in full (rest from reference TRBV29-1 and TRBJ2-5): SAVISQKPSRDICQRGTSLTIQCQVDSQVTMMFWYRQQPGQSLTLIATANQGSEATYESGFVIDKFPISRPNLTFSTLTVSNMSPEDSSIYLCSVDRGGPKTQYFGPGTRLLVL.

The rearrangement joins TRBV13 to TRBJ2-7; D unclear. The end of the DNA aligns better with TRBJ2-5, so the J call may be wrong. CDR3 length equals 14 residues. The germline gives CDR1 PRHDT, CDR2 FYEKMQ (reference sequence). DNA of the CDR3: TGTGCCAGCAGCCCCCGGTTTGGCTCCGAGACCCAGTACTTC. It specifies CASSPRFGSETQYF.

Remarks on this clonotype: An end of the junction does not agree with germline; a read error may underlie this. This chain links TRBV7-2 with TRBJ2-7; D unresolved. This CDR3 contains 13 residues. CDR1 and CDR2 (germline): SGHTA, FQGNSA. CDR3 DNA sequence: TGTGTCAGCAGCTCGGAGACTGGGCGCGAGCAGTACTTC. Protein product: CVSSSETGREQYF.

As concerns this clonotype: At one of its ends the junction is not consistent with the germline gene, which may arise from a read error. The chain links TRBV29-1 to TRBJ2-7; D uncertain. CDR3 size: 11 residues. In germline, CDR1 is SQVTM, CDR2 ANQGSEA. The CDR3 spells CGVGPAYEQYF. The CDR3 bases are TGCGGCGTAGGGCCCGCCTACGAGCAGTACTTC.

V is TRBV5-1 and J is TRBJ2-6; D is perhaps TRBD1 (5 bases). The CDR3 has 18 residues. The V end lost 2 bases, the J end lost 4 bases, and 19 bases lay between the germline ends. CDR1 is SGHRS and CDR2 is YFSETQ in the germline V gene. The CDR3 here is CASSLAAFGADGANVLTF. The CDR3 coding sequence is TGCGCCAGCAGCTTAGCCGCCTTTGGGGCTGACGGGGCCAACGTCCTGACTTTC. Together with reference TRBV5-1 and TRBJ2-6, the CDR3 gives the full variable domain: KAGVTQTPRYLIKTRGQQVTLSCSPISGHRSVSWYQQTPGQGLQFLFEYFSETQRNKGNFPGRFSGRQFSNSRSEMNVSTLELGDSALYLCASSLAAFGADGANVLTFGAGSRLTVL.

V usage is TRBV20-1 and J usage is TRBJ2-3; TRBD2 matches at 11 bases. The CDR3 has 15 amino acids. The germline CDR1 and CDR2 sequences are DFQATT and SNEGSKA (reference sequence). V dropped 3 bases and J dropped 3; count of bases not matched to a gene: 5. CDR3 residues: CSASRLAGGTDTQYF. The CDR3 DNA reads as TGCAGTGCTAGTAGGCTAGCGGGGGGAACAGATACGCAGTATTTT.

This sequence joins TRBV20-1 and TRBJ2-3; D is uncertain. Germline V CDR1 and CDR2: DFQATT, SNEGSKA (reference sequence). The CDR3 covers 14 residues. The V gene lost 5 bases and the J gene lost 0 bases, with 12 bases spanning the gap. CDR3 region: CSALVGTSTDTQYF. CDR3 coding DNA: TGCAGTGCTTTAGTTGGAACTAGCACAGATACGCAGTATTTT.

J is TRBJ2-5 and V is TRBV5-6; D not resolved. Germline CDR1 and CDR2: SGHDT and YYEEEE. The CDR3 runs to 12 residues. V was pared by 1 base and J by 4 bases, with 5 bases between. CDR3 region: CASSLTTETQYF. The CDR3 DNA reads as TGTGCCAGCAGCTTGACCACAGAGACCCAGTACTTC.